This T cell receptor beta chain is drawn from a study of blood T cell repertoires in COVID-19. Overall study context: COVID-19 samples from acute and convalescent phases originated in the United States, Italy and Spain. The cDNA or gDNA used as material had been derived from T cells, B-cell-depleted T cells, or PBMCs.

In the original processing: The authors estimated nucleated cell counts from reference gene primer amplification. Assay: immunoSEQ multiplex PCR; the TCRdb copy retains only in-frame clones and omits some. V and J calls plus clone size are reproduced from that table; the DNA served to infer D and trimming. The data contain around 230,000 clones, over 80% of them singletons. CDR1 KGHSH and CDR2 LQKENI come from the germline V gene. CDR3 length: 14 amino acids. V shed 4 bases and J shed 5 bases, with 15 bases lying between them. J is TRBJ2-7 and V is TRBV18; D is unclear. The material sequenced was peripheral blood. The receptor was derived from a man aged 40-50 years with acute or convalescent COVID-19. The CDR3 loop is CASSQWSEANEQYF. The CDR3 DNA reads TGTGCCAGCTCACAATGGAGCGAGGCTAACGAGCAGTACTTC.